This passage covers 28 T cell receptor beta chains from one sample sequenced in a study of blood T cell repertoires in COVID-19. TCRdb keeps only in-frame clones here, not all; method: immunoSEQ multiplex PCR. Here the sample spans 90,000 to 130,000 clones, about 85% being singletons. Material: peripheral blood. Receptor source: a woman aged 70-85 years with acute or convalescent COVID-19.

The chain links TRBV7-9 to TRBJ1-2; possibly TRBD1 for D (5 bases). CDR3 length equals 13 residues. From germline, CDR1 is SEHNR and CDR2 FQNEAQ (reference sequence). The V gene lost 5 bases and the J gene lost 3 bases, with 10 bases spanning the gap. The CDR3 loop is CASSGTEDYGYTF. CDR3 in DNA: TGTGCCAGCAGCGGGACTGAGGACTATGGCTACACCTTC.

The chain joins TRBV2 to TRBJ1-4; 11 positions agree with TRBD1. Unmatched junction bases numbered 8, after V lost 9 bases and J lost 8 bases. Germline V gives CDR1 SNHLY, CDR2 FYNNEI. The CDR3 consists of 14 residues. The CDR3 region is CASRFGTGGEKLFF. CDR3 in DNA: TGTGCCAGTAGATTTGGGACAGGGGGAGAAAAACTGTTTTTT.

This chain joins TRBV10-2 and TRBJ2-1; 8 nucleotides align to TRBD1. The CDR3 runs 15 residues. Germline CDR1 reads WSHSY; CDR2 reads SAAADI. V lost 6 bases to trimming and J lost 6 bases; unmatched junction nucleotides: 10. DNA of the CDR3: TGCGCCAGCAGAACGGACAGGGTGTCCGCCAATGAGCAGTTCTTC. It encodes CASRTDRVSANEQFF.

V and J are TRBV28 and TRBJ1-4; 9 bases fit TRBD1. The CDR3 totals 15 residues. The V gene end was trimmed by 4 bases and the J gene end by 10 bases; junction bases not matched to a gene: 10. Germline CDR1 reads MDHEN; CDR2 reads SYDVKM. The chain's CDR3 is CASSSPPQGAVKLFF. In nucleotides, the CDR3 is TGTGCCAGCAGTTCGCCCCCACAGGGGGCTGTAAAACTGTTTTTT.

This clone was recorded a few times. The chain uses TRBV11-2 and TRBJ2-1; maybe TRBD2 (5 bases). The germline gives CDR1 SGHAT, CDR2 FQNNGV. The CDR3 loop spans 13 amino acids. Deletions cut 5 bases from V and 0 bases from J, with 5 bases between. The CDR3, as DNA: TGTGCCAGCAGCGACTACTCCTACAATGAGCAGTTCTTC. This codes for CASSDYSYNEQFF.

The genes are TRBV28 and TRBJ1-5; TRBD1 aligns across 8 bases. Trimming at V came to 6 bases and at J to 4 bases, leaving 11 bases not matched to a gene. Germline V gene data show CDR1 as MDHEN and CDR2 as SYDVKM. The CDR3 extends over 16 amino acids. The CDR3 protein is CASRALGTGPNQPQHF. CDR3 in DNA: TGTGCCAGCAGGGCGCTAGGGACAGGCCCAAATCAGCCCCAGCATTTT.

The chain links TRBV6-5 to TRBJ1-2; the match to TRBD1 covers 10 bases. The germline gives CDR1 MNHEY, CDR2 SVGAGI. The CDR3 extends over 15 amino acids. V shed 6 bases, J shed 8 bases, and the junction held 12 bases outside the gene matches. The CDR3 DNA reads TGTGCCAGCAGAAAACCGGGACAGGGGTCTCAAGGCTACACCTTC. This codes for CASRKPGQGSQGYTF.

The chain is built from TRBV11-2 and TRBJ1-4, with a weak D call TRBD1 (6 bases). Between the trimmed V and J ends, which lost 9 bases and 4 bases, there was a span of 15 bases. This CDR3 contains 14 residues. From germline, CDR1 is SGHAT and CDR2 FQNNGV. CDR3 nucleotide sequence: TGTGCCAGTCGCAAACAGGGCTATAATGAAAAACTGTTTTTT. Its protein is CASRKQGYNEKLFF.

Written as DNA, the CDR3 is TGTGCCAGCACCGCCGGGGACAGCGATACCTATGGCTACACCTTC. This encodes CASTAGDSDTYGYTF. This chain links TRBV28 with TRBJ1-2, with 7 bases fitting TRBD1. The CDR3 is 15 residues long. V was pared by 7 bases and J by 4 bases, with 12 bases of the junction left unmatched. Per the germline V gene, CDR1 is MDHEN and CDR2 is SYDVKM.

This clone was seen only a few times. One end of the junction fails to match germline, which may point to a read error. The chain uses TRBV7-3 and TRBJ1-1; unclear D gene. The CDR3 covers 14 residues. In germline, CDR1 is SGHTA, CDR2 FQGTGA. CDR3 nucleotides: TGTGCCAGCAGGTTAACGGCTCAGAACACTGAAGCTTTCTTT. Protein product: CASRLTAQNTEAFF. The whole variable domain, remainder taken from reference TRBV7-3 and TRBJ1-1, is GAGVSQTPSNKVTEKGKYVELRCDPISGHTALYWYRQSLGQGPEFLIYFQGTGAADDSGLPNDRFFAVRPEGSVSTLKIQRTERGDSAVYLCASRLTAQNTEAFFGQGTRLTVV.

This clone was observed a handful of times. The J gene is TRBJ1-2, the V gene TRBV28, with a tentative D call TRBD1 (6 bases). CDR1 MDHEN and CDR2 SYDVKM come from the germline V gene. The CDR3 is 13 amino acids. V lost 6 bases to trimming and J lost 5 bases, with 13 bases between them. In nucleotides, the CDR3 is TGTGCCAGCAGATACGACAGGCAGTATGGCTACACCTTC. This gives the protein CASRYDRQYGYTF.

V usage is TRBV2 and J usage is TRBJ2-3, with 10 bases aligning to TRBD2. Losses at the gene ends were 5 bases for V and 2 bases for J; bases not matched to a gene: 7. CDR3 length: 16 residues. Looked up from germline, CDR1 is SNHLY and CDR2 is FYNNEI. CDR3 amino acids: CASSPIAGGLTDTQYF. CDR3 nucleotides: TGTGCCAGCAGTCCAATAGCGGGGGGCCTCACAGATACGCAGTATTTT.

V usage is TRBV27 and J usage is TRBJ2-7, with 14 bases that match TRBD2. The CDR3 has 17 amino acids. Trimming cost V 5 bases and J 2 bases; bases outside gene matches: 8. The germline gives CDR1 MNHEY, CDR2 SMNVEV (reference sequence). The CDR3 spells CASSQTGTSGSAYEQYF. CDR3 in DNA: TGTGCCAGCAGTCAAACCGGGACTAGCGGGAGTGCCTACGAGCAGTACTTC.

This chain joins TRBV5-6 and TRBJ2-3; tentatively, D is TRBD1 (8 bases). Germline loops: CDR1 SGHDT, CDR2 YYEEEE. This CDR3 comprises 17 residues. Trimming removed 3 bases at V and 5 bases at J, with 22 bases between. DNA for the CDR3: TGTGCCAGCAGCTCAGGGGGCGGGGGCCAGAGGATAGATACGCAGTATTTT. It translates to CASSSGGGGQRIDTQYF. Supplemented by reference TRBV5-6 and TRBJ2-3, the full variable domain reads DAGVTQSPTHLIKTRGQQVTLRCSPKSGHDTVSWYQQALGQGPQFIFQYYEEEERQRGNFPDRFSGHQFPNYSSELNVNALLLGDSALYLCASSSGGGGQRIDTQYFGPGTRLTVL.

The V gene is TRBV27, the J gene TRBJ2-1, with 16 bases fitting TRBD2. The junction had 14 bases not matched to a gene; V was cut back by 5 bases and J by 4 bases. The CDR3 sequence is 20 residues long. Germline loops: CDR1 MNHEY, CDR2 SMNVEV (reference sequence). The CDR3 loop reads CASSPEAGLAGGPGYNEQFF. The CDR3 DNA reads TGTGCCAGCAGTCCCGAAGCGGGACTAGCGGGGGGGCCAGGTTACAATGAGCAGTTCTTC.

V gene TRBV6-1 combines with J gene TRBJ2-3; D is uncertain. The CDR3 covers 15 residues. CDR1 and CDR2 from the germline V gene are MNHNS and SASEGT. Trimming pared 1 base from V and 4 bases from J, leaving 12 bases between. The CDR3 coding sequence is TGTGCCAGCAGTGAAGGAGTGTCCTTGCCAGATACGCAGTATTTT. It translates to CASSEGVSLPDTQYF.

The table lists this clone with a count of one. J is TRBJ2-3 and V is TRBV6-1, with 8 bases that match TRBD1. This CDR3 is 14 amino acids long. Germline V CDR1 and CDR2: MNHNS, SASEGT. With 3 bases clipped from V and 2 bases from J, the junction kept 1 base outside the gene matches. The CDR3 spells CASSEDRATDTQYF. CDR3 DNA: TGTGCCAGCAGTGAGGACAGGGCCACAGATACGCAGTATTTT.

This rearrangement joins TRBV28 to TRBJ1-5; TRBD1 might be the D (6 bases). Trimming left V 6 bases short and J 15 bases short, with 24 bases between. Per germline, CDR1 MDHEN and CDR2 SYDVKM. This CDR3 is built from 14 residues. The CDR3 protein is CASSLGGPFWVGHF. CDR3 DNA: TGTGCCAGCAGCCTTGGGGGCCCATTTTGGGTCGGGCATTTT.

Notes on this clone: Distinct nucleotide sequences in the sample also encode this CDR3. The V and J genes are TRBV5-5 and TRBJ2-7; 9 bases agree with TRBD2. Germline V gene data show CDR1 as SGHKS and CDR2 as YYEKEE (reference sequence). The CDR3 spans 14 residues. V was clipped by 3 bases and J by 0 bases; unmatched bases: 1. The CDR3 DNA reads TGTGCCAGCAGCTCGACTAGCGGCTCCTACGAGCAGTACTTC. This translates into CASSSTSGSYEQYF.

This clone was observed a few times. The chain couples TRBV6-2 or TRBV6-3 to TRBJ2-1; D may be TRBD1 (5 bases). In germline, CDR1 is MNHEY, CDR2 SVGEGT. The CDR3 length is 13 residues. Trimming removed 6 bases at V and 4 bases at J, with 10 bases between. Here the CDR3 reads CASRPDSYNEQFF. CDR3 DNA: TGTGCCAGCAGACCTGACAGTTACAATGAGCAGTTCTTC.

The V gene is TRBV5-1, the J gene TRBJ2-5, with 12 nucleotides matching TRBD2. CDR1 and CDR2 from the germline V gene are SGHRS and YFSETQ. Trimming cost V 2 bases and J 4 bases; bases outside gene matches: 3. CDR3 size: 15 residues. This CDR3 reads CASSLLAGGGETQYF. Here the CDR3 DNA reads TGCGCCAGCAGCTTACTAGCGGGAGGTGGAGAGACCCAGTACTTC.

The J gene is TRBJ2-3, the V gene TRBV11-2; 14 bases match TRBD2. The CDR3 is 16 residues long. The V gene's germline CDR1 is SGHAT and CDR2 FQNNGV. The V segment lost 1 base and the J segment 8 bases; nucleotides outside the gene matches: 5. The CDR3 here is CASSLGGTSGGRTQYF. CDR3 coding DNA: TGTGCCAGCAGCTTAGGGGGGACTAGCGGGGGACGTACGCAGTATTTT.

This chain connects TRBV7-7 to TRBJ2-2; 8 nucleotides line up with TRBD1. The germline CDR1 and CDR2 sequences are SSHAT and FNYEAQ (reference sequence). This CDR3 comprises 16 residues. Germline trimming cut 5 bases from V and 7 bases from J; bases unmatched to any gene: 12. For the CDR3, the DNA is TGTGCCAGCAGCGTAAACCCAGGGACAGGTCGCGGGGAGCTGTTTTTT. Encoded protein: CASSVNPGTGRGELFF.

The chain couples TRBV15 to TRBJ1-2, with 10 bases identical to TRBD1. The germline V gene has CDR1 LNHNV and CDR2 YYDKDF (reference sequence). The junction had 6 bases not matched to a gene; V was cut back by 0 bases and J by 5 bases. CDR3 size: 16 residues. CDR3 residues: CATSRDETGGGYGYTF. The CDR3 DNA sequence: TGTGCCACCAGCAGAGATGAGACAGGGGGCGGGTATGGCTACACCTTC.

The chain employs TRBV4-2 and TRBJ2-3; 12 positions match TRBD2. There are 20 residues in the CDR3. Germline-derived CDR1 and CDR2 are LGHNA and YNFKEQ. Losses at the gene ends were 5 bases for V and 1 base for J; bases not matched to a gene: 16. The chain's CDR3 is CASSYRLGRTSGARTDTQYF. The DNA of the CDR3 is TGTGCCAGCAGCTACCGACTCGGCCGGACTAGCGGGGCTCGCACAGATACGCAGTATTTT.

V and J are TRBV5-1 and TRBJ2-1; TRBD2 matches 8 bases. Germline V gene sequence: CDR1 SGHRS, CDR2 YFSETQ. Unmatched junction bases numbered 4, after V lost 0 bases and J lost 2 bases. The CDR3 loop spans 16 amino acids. The CDR3 DNA sequence: TGCGCCAGCAGCTTGGGGAGCGGGGGTACCTACAATGAGCAGTTCTTC. Protein: CASSLGSGGTYNEQFF.

The CDR3 region has the DNA TGCGCCAGCAGCCCGCGGGGCACAGATACGCAGTATTTT. Its translation is CASSPRGTDTQYF. This rearrangement joins TRBV4-1 to TRBJ2-3; tentative D call: TRBD2 (5 bases). Trimming left V 4 bases short and J 1 base short, with 6 bases between. The CDR3 totals 13 residues. Per germline, CDR1 MGHRA and CDR2 YSYEKL.

The CDR3 loop is CAIGVGGRDQPQHF. DNA for the CDR3: TGTGCCATCGGAGTCGGGGGGCGTGATCAGCCCCAGCATTTT. This chain joins TRBV10-3 and TRBJ1-5; perhaps TRBD1 as D (6 bases). With 8 bases removed from V and 5 bases from J, the gap between germline ends came to 16 bases. The CDR3 is 14 residues long. Germline loops: CDR1 ENHRY, CDR2 SYGVKD.